The clone carrying this T cell receptor beta chain was seen a single time. Its target is unknown. Germline-derived CDR1 and CDR2 are MDHEN and SYDVKM. The CDR3 runs 15 residues. V dropped 6 bases and J dropped 5; count of bases not matched to a gene: 10. The PCR ran on 60 Vbeta and 13 Jbeta primers. TCRdb keeps only in-frame clones here, not all; method: immunoSEQ multiplex PCR. The data show about 98,000 clones, roughly three quarters seen once. The data were obtained in a study of cytomegalovirus exposure and HLA in healthy donors. About the study: Previous work identified 120 million or so unique TCR beta sequences from roughly 170 million T cells.

Study observations and caveats: Several of the most significant clusters appeared linked to common viral pathogens, based on a later analysis.

Sequences were obtained from PBMCs. The sequence was collected from a man aged 40-49 years in good health and CMV-seronegative. The V call is TRBV28, the J call TRBJ2-5; 9 positions match TRBD1. In nucleotides, the CDR3 is TGTGCCAGCAGACCCGTACAGGGGGCTGGGGAGACCCAGTACTTC. Its translation: CASRPVQGAGETQYF. Using reference TRBV28 and TRBJ2-5 for the parts outside the CDR3, the full variable domain is DVKVTQSSRYLVKRTGEKVFLECVQDMDHENMFWYRQDPGLGLRLIYFSYDVKMKEKGDIPEGYSVSREKKERFSLILESASTNQTSMYLCASRPVQGAGETQYFGPGTRLLVL.